This T cell receptor beta chain emerged from a study of tumor-infiltrating lymphocytes in primary liver carcinoma. This clonotype occurred many times. Its antigen is unidentified. The study, taken as a whole, reports: The study found a significantly higher top-250-clone fraction in tumors than in blood (p = 0.039).

Germline CDR1 SGHNT, CDR2 YYREEE (reference sequence). J lost 7 bases, V lost 4 bases, and 9 bases had no gene match. The CDR3 runs 15 residues. Priming with a constant-region primer yielded TCR beta cDNA from 450 to 600 ng total RNA. A slightly modified ARM-PCR protocol with three nested multiplex PCR rounds produced these TCR beta libraries. Researchers ran the first two PCR rounds for around 10 cycles each with TRBV1-TRBV30 forward primers and a C-beta reverse primer. MiXCR was run by TCRdb on the multiplex PCR reads, yielding one entry per CDR3 protein. In the table there are 100,000 to 150,000 distinct CDR3 sequences, 50% to 80% of which are singletons. Unsorted bulk tissue, about 19-32 mg of it, served as the source for co-extraction of RNA and DNA.

The material sequenced was liver tumor tissue from sampling region 3. Subset meaning: tumor region T3, left-lateral pole. The TCR comes from an older woman with primary liver carcinoma and hepatitis B virus infection. V usage is TRBV5-4 and J usage is TRBJ2-1; 9 bases line up with TRBD2. The CDR3 spells CASSPRGGRANEQFF. The DNA of the CDR3 is TGTGCCAGCAGCCCACGTGGCGGGAGGGCAAATGAGCAGTTCTTC.